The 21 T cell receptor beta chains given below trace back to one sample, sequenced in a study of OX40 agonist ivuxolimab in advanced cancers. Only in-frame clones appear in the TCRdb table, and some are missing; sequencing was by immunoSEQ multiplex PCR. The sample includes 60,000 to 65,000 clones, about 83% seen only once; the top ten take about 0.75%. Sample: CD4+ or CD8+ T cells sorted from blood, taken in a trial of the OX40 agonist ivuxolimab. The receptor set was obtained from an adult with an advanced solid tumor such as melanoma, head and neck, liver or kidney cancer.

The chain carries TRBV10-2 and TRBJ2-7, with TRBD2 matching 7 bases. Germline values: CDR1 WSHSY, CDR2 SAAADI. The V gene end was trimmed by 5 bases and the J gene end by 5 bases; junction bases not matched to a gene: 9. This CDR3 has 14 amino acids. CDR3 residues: CASSSAGVRHEQYF. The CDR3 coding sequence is TGCGCCAGCAGTAGCGCGGGAGTACGACACGAGCAGTACTTC.

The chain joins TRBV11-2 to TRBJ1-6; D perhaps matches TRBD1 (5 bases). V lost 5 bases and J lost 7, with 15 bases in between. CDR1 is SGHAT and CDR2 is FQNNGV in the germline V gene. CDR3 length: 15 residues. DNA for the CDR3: TGTGCCAGCAGCGGCTCCGGGACCGCAAATTCACCCCTCCACTTT. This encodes CASSGSGTANSPLHF.

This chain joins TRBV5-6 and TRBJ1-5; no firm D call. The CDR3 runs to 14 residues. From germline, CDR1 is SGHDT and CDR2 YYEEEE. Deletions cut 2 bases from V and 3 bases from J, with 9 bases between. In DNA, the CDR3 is TGTGCCAGCAGCTTTTTCGGAACCAATCAGCCCCAGCATTTT. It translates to CASSFFGTNQPQHF.

CDR3 DNA sequence: TGTGCCAGCAAACCGAGCGGGAGAGAGACCCAGTACTTC. It is translated as CASKPSGRETQYF. The V call is TRBV27, the J call TRBJ2-5, with 8 bases that match TRBD2. V lost 7 bases, J lost 4 bases, and 5 bases stayed unmatched. Germline V CDR1 and CDR2: MNHEY, SMNVEV (reference sequence). This CDR3 is 13 amino acids long.

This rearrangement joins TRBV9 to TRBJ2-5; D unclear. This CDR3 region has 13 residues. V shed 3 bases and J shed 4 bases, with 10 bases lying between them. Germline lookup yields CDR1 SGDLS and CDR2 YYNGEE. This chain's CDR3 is CASSGSKLETQYF. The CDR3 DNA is TGTGCCAGCAGCGGGTCAAAGCTAGAGACCCAGTACTTC.

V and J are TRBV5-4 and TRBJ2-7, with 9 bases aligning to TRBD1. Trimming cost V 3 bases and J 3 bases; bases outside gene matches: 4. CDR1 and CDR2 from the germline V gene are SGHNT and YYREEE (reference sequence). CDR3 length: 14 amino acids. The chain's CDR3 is CASSSRQGGYEQYF. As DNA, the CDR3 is TGTGCCAGCAGCTCTCGACAGGGGGGCTACGAGCAGTACTTC.

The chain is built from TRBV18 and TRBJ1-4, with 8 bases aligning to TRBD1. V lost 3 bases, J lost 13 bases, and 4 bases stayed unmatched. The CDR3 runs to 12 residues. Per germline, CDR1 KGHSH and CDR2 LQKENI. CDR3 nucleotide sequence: TGTGCCAGCTCACCGGCGGACAGGGTACTGTTTTTT. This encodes CASSPADRVLFF.

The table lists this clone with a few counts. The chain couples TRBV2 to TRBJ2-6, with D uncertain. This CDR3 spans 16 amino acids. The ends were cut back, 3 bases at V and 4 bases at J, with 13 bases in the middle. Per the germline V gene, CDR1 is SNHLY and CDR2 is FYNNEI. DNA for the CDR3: TGTGCCAGCAGTGATTTTAGGTTAACCGGGGCCAACGTCCTGACTTTC. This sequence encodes CASSDFRLTGANVLTF.

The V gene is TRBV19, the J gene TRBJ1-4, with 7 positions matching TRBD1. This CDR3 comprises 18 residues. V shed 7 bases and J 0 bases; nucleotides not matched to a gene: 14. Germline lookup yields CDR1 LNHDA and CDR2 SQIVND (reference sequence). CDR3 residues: CASTVFGQARSTNEKLFF. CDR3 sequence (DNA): TGTGCCAGTACGGTCTTCGGACAGGCTAGATCAACTAATGAAAAACTGTTTTTT.

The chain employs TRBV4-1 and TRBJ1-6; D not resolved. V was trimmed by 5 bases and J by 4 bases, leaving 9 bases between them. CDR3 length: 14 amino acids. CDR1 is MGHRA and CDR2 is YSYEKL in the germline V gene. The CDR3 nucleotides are TGCGCCAGCAGCAGGGCATTGTATAATTCACCCCTCCACTTT. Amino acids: CASSRALYNSPLHF.

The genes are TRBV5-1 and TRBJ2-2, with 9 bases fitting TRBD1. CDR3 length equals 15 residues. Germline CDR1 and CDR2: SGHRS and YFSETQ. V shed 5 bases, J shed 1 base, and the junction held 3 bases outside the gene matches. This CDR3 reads CASSPDRGNTGELFF. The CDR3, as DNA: TGCGCCAGCAGTCCGGACAGGGGGAACACCGGGGAGCTGTTTTTT.

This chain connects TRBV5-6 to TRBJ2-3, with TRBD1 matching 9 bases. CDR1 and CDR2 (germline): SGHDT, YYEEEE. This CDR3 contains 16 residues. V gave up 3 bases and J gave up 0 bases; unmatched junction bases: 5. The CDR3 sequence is CASSSRDRVSTDTQYF. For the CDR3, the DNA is TGTGCCAGCAGCTCCCGGGACAGGGTGAGCACAGATACGCAGTATTTT.

CDR3 DNA: TGTGCCAGCAGTTCGGCAGTGTACTACGAGCAGTACTTC. Its protein product is CASSSAVYYEQYF. The chain is built from TRBV6-9 and TRBJ2-7; D ambiguous. This CDR3 contains 13 residues. Germline CDR1 and CDR2: MNHGY and SVAAGI. V lost 4 bases to trimming and J lost 3 bases, with 10 bases between them.

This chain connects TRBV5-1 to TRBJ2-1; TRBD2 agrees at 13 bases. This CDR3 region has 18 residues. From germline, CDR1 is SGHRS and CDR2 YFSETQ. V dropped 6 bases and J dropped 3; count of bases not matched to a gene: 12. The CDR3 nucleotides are TGCGCCAGCAACCACCCGCGACTAGCGGGGGGCGTCTACAATGAGCAGTTCTTC. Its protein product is CASNHPRLAGGVYNEQFF.

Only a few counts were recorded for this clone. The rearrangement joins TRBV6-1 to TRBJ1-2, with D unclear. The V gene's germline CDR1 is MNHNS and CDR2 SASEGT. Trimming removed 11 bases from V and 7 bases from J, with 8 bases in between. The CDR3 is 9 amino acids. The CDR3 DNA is TGTGCCGCTGGGAGTGGCTACACCTTC. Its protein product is CAAGSGYTF.

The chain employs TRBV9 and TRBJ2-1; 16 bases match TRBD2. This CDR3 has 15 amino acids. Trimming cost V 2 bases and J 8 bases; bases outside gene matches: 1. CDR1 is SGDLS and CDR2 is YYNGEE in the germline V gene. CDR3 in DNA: TGTGCCAGCAGCGTGGGACTAGCGGGGGGGCATGAGCAGTTCTTC. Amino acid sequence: CASSVGLAGGHEQFF.

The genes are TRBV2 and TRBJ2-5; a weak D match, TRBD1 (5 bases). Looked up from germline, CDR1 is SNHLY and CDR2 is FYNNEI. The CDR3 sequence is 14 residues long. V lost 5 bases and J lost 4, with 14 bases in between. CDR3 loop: CASSSFQQGETQYF. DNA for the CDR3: TGTGCCAGCAGTTCATTCCAGCAGGGAGAGACCCAGTACTTC.

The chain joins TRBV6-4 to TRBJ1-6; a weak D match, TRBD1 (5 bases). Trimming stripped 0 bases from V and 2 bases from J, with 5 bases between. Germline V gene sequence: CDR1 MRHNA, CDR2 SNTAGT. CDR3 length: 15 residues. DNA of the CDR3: TGTGCCAGCAGTGACTCGGGGGCCTATAATTCACCCCTCCACTTT. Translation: CASSDSGAYNSPLHF.

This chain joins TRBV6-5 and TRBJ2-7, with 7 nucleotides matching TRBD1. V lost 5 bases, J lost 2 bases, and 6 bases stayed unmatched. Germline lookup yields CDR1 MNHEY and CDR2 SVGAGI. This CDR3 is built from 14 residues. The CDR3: CASSLGDRAYEQYF. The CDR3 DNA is TGTGCCAGCAGTCTGGGGGACAGAGCCTACGAGCAGTACTTC.

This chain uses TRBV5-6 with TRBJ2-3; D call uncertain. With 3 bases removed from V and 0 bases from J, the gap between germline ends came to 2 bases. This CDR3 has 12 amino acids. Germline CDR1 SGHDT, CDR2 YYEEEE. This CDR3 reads CASSYSTDTQYF. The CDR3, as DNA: TGTGCCAGCAGCTATAGCACAGATACGCAGTATTTT.

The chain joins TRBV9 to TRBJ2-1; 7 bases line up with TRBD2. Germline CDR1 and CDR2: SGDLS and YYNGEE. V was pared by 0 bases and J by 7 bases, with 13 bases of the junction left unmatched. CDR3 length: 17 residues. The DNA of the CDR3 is TGTGCCAGCAGCGTAGCGAAAAGCGGGGCTCTGGGGAATGAGCAGTTCTTC. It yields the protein CASSVAKSGALGNEQFF.